This T cell receptor beta chain was obtained from a study of CD8 T cells in ankylosing spondylitis. Study-level results: Disease-linked clones had a CD8+ phenotype and relatively low frequency in peripheral blood. Characteristic, it appeared, of ankylosing spondylitis blood was a TCR beta motif of eight highly homologous variants. Enrichment of disease-linked clones was reportedly significant in matched ankylosing spondylitis synovial fluid.

In making TCR beta libraries, quantitative 5'-RACE with molecular barcodes was used. TCRdb itself ran the 5' RACE reads through MiXCR, one entry per CDR3 protein. The sample has about 360,000 distinct CDR3 sequences; roughly 14% are singletons. The CDR3 has 13 amino acids. V was pared by 3 bases and J by 1 base, with 6 bases between. The germline gives CDR1 MNHEY, CDR2 SMNVEV (reference sequence). This clonotype has more than one count but fewer than ten. Its specificity is unknown. Sequenced input: blood, either unsorted or a sorted T cell fraction (not recorded which). The origin of this receptor is a male donor with ankylosing spondylitis or in good health (not recorded which). The rearrangement links TRBV27 to TRBJ1-1; unclear D gene. The CDR3 loop reads CASSFQRNTEAFF. CDR3 DNA: TGTGCCAGCAGTTTTCAACGGAACACTGAAGCTTTCTTT.